Sequencing of this T cell receptor beta chain was carried out in a study of cytomegalovirus exposure and HLA in healthy donors. The CDR3 totals 15 residues. V was clipped by 5 bases and J by 7 bases; unmatched bases: 8. CDR1 is SEHNR, CDR2 FQNEAQ, per germline (reference sequence). PCR primers comprised 60 Vbeta and 13 Jbeta primers. Some clones are missing from TCRdb's copy, which holds only in-frame ones; the method was immunoSEQ multiplex PCR. In the table there are 150,000 to 200,000 clones, around 85% of which are singletons. The origin of this receptor is a man between 50 and 59 years old in good health and CMV-seropositive. Sequences were obtained from PBMCs. The chain joins TRBV7-9 to TRBJ1-6; 7 bases fit TRBD1. This CDR3 reads CASSPRDSENSPLHF. CDR3 bases: TGTGCCAGCAGCCCACGGGACAGCGAGAATTCACCCCTCCACTTT.